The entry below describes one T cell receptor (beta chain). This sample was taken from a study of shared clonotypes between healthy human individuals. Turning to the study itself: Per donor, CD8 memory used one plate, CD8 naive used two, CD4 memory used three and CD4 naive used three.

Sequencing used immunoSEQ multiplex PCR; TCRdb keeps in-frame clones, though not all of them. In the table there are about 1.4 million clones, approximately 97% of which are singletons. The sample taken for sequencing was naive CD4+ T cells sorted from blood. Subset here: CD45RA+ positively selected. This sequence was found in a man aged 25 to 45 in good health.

The CDR3 DNA reads TGCAGCGTTTTCCCAGGGGGCACTGAAGCTTTCTTT. This codes for CSVFPGGTEAFF. The gene calls are TRBV29-1 and TRBJ1-1, with TRBD1 matching 7 bases. Unmatched junction bases numbered 4, after V lost 5 bases and J lost 4 bases. This CDR3 spans 12 amino acids. CDR1 SQVTM and CDR2 ANQGSEA come from the germline V gene.